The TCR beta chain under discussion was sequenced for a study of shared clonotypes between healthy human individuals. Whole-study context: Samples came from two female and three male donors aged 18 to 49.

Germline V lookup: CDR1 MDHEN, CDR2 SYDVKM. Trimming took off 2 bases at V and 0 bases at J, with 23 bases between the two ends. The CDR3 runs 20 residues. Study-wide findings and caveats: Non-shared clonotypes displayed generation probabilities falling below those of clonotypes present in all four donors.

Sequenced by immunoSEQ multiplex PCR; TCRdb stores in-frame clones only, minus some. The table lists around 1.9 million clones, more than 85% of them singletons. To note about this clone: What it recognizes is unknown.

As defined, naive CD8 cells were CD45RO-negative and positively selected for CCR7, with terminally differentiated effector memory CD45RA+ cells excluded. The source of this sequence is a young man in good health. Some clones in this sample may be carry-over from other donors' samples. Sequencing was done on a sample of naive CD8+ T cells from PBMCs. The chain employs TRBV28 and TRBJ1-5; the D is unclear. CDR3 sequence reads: CASSLRGVTRHLYSNQPQHF. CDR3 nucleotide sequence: TGTGCCAGCAGTTTACGGGGAGTAACACGGCATCTTTATAGCAATCAGCCCCAGCATTTT.